This TCR beta chain was recovered during a study of identical twins (TCRdb year 2016). For the wider study: To test whether fetal clonotypes persist, this study deep-sequenced TCR alpha and beta repertoires from monozygotic twins, from unrelated adults of various ages, and from cord blood. To rule out contamination, replicate twin experiments were performed at different times with different library preparation protocols.

All donors were healthy Caucasians. The twin cohort consisted of three pairs of female monozygotic twins, all aged about 18 to 29 years. Peripheral blood mononuclear cells were used as the source from which RNA for TCR libraries was isolated. Including the terminal cysteine and phenylalanine, the CDR3 comprises 15 residues. Just CDR3 DNA is preserved here, 45 bases in frame from base 1. Germline trimming: 7 bases from V, 1 base from J; junction bases outside gene matches: 7. CDR1 and CDR2, looked up from the germline V gene, are MNHNS and SASEGT. With respect to this clonotype: Its antigen is currently not known. Base qualities are not provided; no much larger clone lies one nucleotide away.

Receptor amplification or capture employed 5' RACE. The sequencing machine was an Illumina HiSeq 2000. Template switching added a universal primer binding site, and the final cDNA carried a unique molecular identifier that allowed TCR cDNA molecules to be counted accurately. First-strand cDNA for TCR alpha and beta chains was synthesized from specific primers in the conserved constant-segment region. Each cDNA library was double barcoded, with a SMART-Mk sample barcode plus Illumina barcodes, to control for contamination. TruSeq adapter sequences, together with Illumina sample barcodes, were added in two successive PCR steps. The Illumina HiSeq platform was used with custom primers to sequence TCR alpha and beta cDNA libraries. The source study handled its data this way. Raw reads were processed with MiGEC to extract unique molecular identifiers, and MiXCR was used to determine CDR3 positions. Recombination models were inferred per individual with the repgenHMM and IGoR tools using an EM algorithm. The analysis of shared clonotypes was done with the tcR package in R, with sharing normalized by the product of cloneset sizes. To study raw recombination free of thymic and clonal selection effects, out-of-frame nonproductive sequences were analyzed. TCRdb redid the processing of the public reads, applying fastp at Q25 and MiXCR, and retained in-frame beta chains. Merged by CDR3 protein, the rows form single entries marked with the most common genes and DNA. For this entry, the V and J calls and clone size follow TCRdb and not the study's own pipeline. This sample gives 550,000 to 800,000 distinct CDR3 sequences in total; around 7.5% of them show up just once. The ten most abundant clones make up roughly 1.6% of the sample.

Summary of the overall study and its limitations: In beta out-of-frame sequences, excess twin sharing was weaker, because having fewer shared sequences lowered the signal-to-noise ratio. Because the same donors could not be followed over many years, the conclusions relied on cross-sectional statistical analysis. Fewer insertions were carried by abundant cord blood beta clonotypes, a similar but weaker trend appeared in young adult naive repertoires, and no such trend appeared in memory repertoires. Recombination models systematically underestimated out-of-frame TCR alpha sharing in monozygotic twins but agreed with sharing between unrelated individuals. Invariant T cells such as MAIT and iNKT could partly confound zero-insertion analyses, though diverse VJ usage argued against this for most clonotypes. Compared with coincidental sharing between unrelated individuals, out-of-frame TCR alpha sequences shared between twins showed an excess of sequences with low generation probability.

Separately, the same data were catalogued under a study of yellow fever vaccine responses in identical twins. From that second study: The T cell response to vaccination in identical twins was reported by the authors to appear partly convergent and partly personalized. In identical twins, the study followed T cell clones that responded to the vaccine with precision.

The TCR comes from a woman aged 18-35 years in good health. Input material: PBMCs. The chain couples TRBV6-1 to TRBJ1-1; 9 bases in the junction line up with TRBD1. Here is the DNA: TGTGCCAGCAAGGGGACAGGGTATCCGAACACTGAAGCTTTCTTT. The encoded protein is CASKGTGYPNTEAFF.